The sequence of this TCR beta chain was determined in a study of blood T cell repertoires in COVID-19. The overall study: Both acute and convalescent COVID-19 samples were obtained from the United States, Italy and Spain.

The CDR3 has 16 amino acids. The V segment lost 5 bases and the J segment 5 bases; nucleotides outside the gene matches: 11. Per the germline V gene, CDR1 is KGHDR and CDR2 is SFDVKD. Profiled with immunoSEQ multiplex PCR; TCRdb holds only in-frame clones, not every one. The table has 150,000 or so clones, about 88% seen once. The TCR was taken from a man in his sixties with acute or convalescent COVID-19. The chain employs TRBV24-1 and TRBJ1-2, with 9 bases fitting TRBD1. The sequencing input was peripheral blood. The CDR3 coding sequence is TGTGCCACCAGTGGTCGGACAGGGGCCCCTCTGTATGGCTACACCTTC. This gives the protein CATSGRTGAPLYGYTF.